This T cell receptor (beta chain) was documented in a study of T cells after yellow fever vaccination. As for the study in general: Some fractions had low cell numbers, and these were prepared with SMART-Seq v4 Ultra Low Input. Study observations and caveats: Clones that expanded after primary vaccination mostly reappeared after the booster (roughly 96% CD4, 88% CD8).

This clonotype was seen more than once but under ten times. Its antigen is not known. The study made its TCR cDNA through 5'RACE template switching. That step introduced a universal primer site along with UMIs. TCRdb re-analysed the 5' RACE reads in MiXCR, keeping a single row per CDR3 protein. This sample has roughly 180,000 distinct CDR3 sequences; 5.5% to 7.5% occur once, and the top ten carry 2.9%. Trimming removed 5 bases at V and 3 bases at J, with 14 bases between. The germline V gene has CDR1 SGHTA and CDR2 FQGNSA. The CDR3 is 14 residues long. The sample here was CD4+ T cells sorted from PBMCs, taken on the day of the first yellow fever vaccination. This receptor was obtained from a man younger than 35 who received the YFV17D yellow fever vaccine. This chain connects TRBV7-2 to TRBJ2-7, with D perhaps TRBD1 or TRBD2 (5 bases each). CDR3 loop: CASSPGPGNYEQYF. CDR3 in DNA: TGTGCCAGCAGCCCGGGACCAGGTAACTACGAGCAGTACTTC.